These 17 T cell receptor beta chains share one sample of origin, sequenced in a study of cytomegalovirus exposure and HLA in healthy donors. Primers included in the PCR were 60 Vbeta and 13 Jbeta primers. Some clones are missing from TCRdb's copy, which holds only in-frame ones; the method was immunoSEQ multiplex PCR. The table has 55,000 to 65,000 clones, 65% to 75% seen once. The sequenced sample consisted of PBMCs. The receptors here all came from a man aged 25 to 40 in good health and CMV-seropositive.

The genes are TRBV7-3 and TRBJ1-1; a possible D gene is TRBD1 (5 bases). Trimming cost V 5 bases and J 6 bases, with 16 bases left between them. The germline CDR1 and CDR2 sequences are SGHTA and FQGTGA. The CDR3 contains 14 residues. The CDR3 DNA reads TGTGCCAGCAGCCCTAAGGGTGGGGGGGCTGAAGCTTTCTTT. Its translation: CASSPKGGGAEAFF.

The chain recombines TRBV27 with TRBJ2-2, with TRBD2 matching 13 bases. The CDR3 consists of 16 residues. Germline V gene sequence: CDR1 MNHEY, CDR2 SMNVEV (reference sequence). The V gene end was trimmed by 5 bases and the J gene end by 6 bases; junction bases not matched to a gene: 6. CDR3 sequence: CASSLATSGGAGELFF. CDR3 nucleotides: TGTGCCAGCAGTCTGGCTACTAGCGGGGGGGCCGGGGAGCTGTTTTTT.

This chain connects TRBV9 to TRBJ2-7, with D possibly matching TRBD1 (5 bases). The CDR3 loop spans 14 amino acids. Per germline, CDR1 SGDLS and CDR2 YYNGEE. Deletions cut 4 bases from V and 3 bases from J, with 14 bases between. The CDR3 DNA follows: TGTGCCAGCAGCAGTGGACAAGCCGTCTACGAGCAGTACTTC. It codes for CASSSGQAVYEQYF.

The V and J genes are TRBV4-3 and TRBJ1-2; 7 nucleotides match TRBD1. Trimming took 0 bases from V and 5 from J; bases not matched to a gene: 6. The CDR3 runs to 15 residues. Germline assignment: CDR1 LGHNA and CDR2 YSLEER. The CDR3 DNA follows: TGCGCCAGCAGCCAAGAAAGGGACAGAGCGTATGGCTACACCTTC. It yields the protein CASSQERDRAYGYTF.

The chain has TRBV21-1 and TRBJ2-7; the table names TRBD1, a call not compared with the DNA. TRBV21-1 is a recognized pseudogene. The CDR3 consists of 18 residues. The CDR3 region is CASSYTQGPKSKTYEQYF. The CDR3 DNA reads TGTGCCAGCAGCTACACACAGGGCCCAAAATCGAAAACCTACGAGCAGTACTTC.

The chain recombines TRBV7-2 with TRBJ1-3; D is possibly TRBD1 (5 bases). Germline loops: CDR1 SGHTA, CDR2 FQGNSA. The CDR3 consists of 12 residues. V was pared by 5 bases and J by 5 bases, with 7 bases between. The CDR3 spells CASSRQRNTIYF. The CDR3 nucleotides are TGTGCCAGCAGCCGACAGCGAAACACCATATATTTT.

This clone was detected once. The J gene is TRBJ2-2, the V gene TRBV9, with 7 bases fitting TRBD1. V dropped 4 bases and J dropped 1; count of bases not matched to a gene: 7. This CDR3 has 16 amino acids. The germline V gene encodes CDR1 SGDLS and CDR2 YYNGEE. Here the CDR3 reads CASSPLGGLNTGELFF. CDR3 in DNA: TGTGCCAGCAGCCCCCTAGGGGGCCTGAACACCGGGGAGCTGTTTTTT.

This clone was counted only a few times. V and J are TRBV6-5 and TRBJ1-2; the D is unclear. CDR1 and CDR2 (germline): MNHEY, SVGAGI. Trimming removed 6 bases at V and 0 bases at J, with 11 bases between. The CDR3 consists of 14 residues. The CDR3 DNA follows: TGTGCCAGCAGCGGCGGGGATACTAACTATGGCTACACCTTC. It is translated as CASSGGDTNYGYTF.

The chain joins TRBV29-1 to TRBJ2-7, with D possibly being TRBD1 (5 bases). Germline CDR1 SQVTM, CDR2 ANQGSEA. Deletions cut 8 bases from V and 2 bases from J, with 13 bases between. The CDR3 contains 12 residues. The CDR3 reads CSYVRDTYEQYF. As DNA, the CDR3 is TGCAGCTACGTCAGGGATACCTACGAGCAGTACTTC.

CDR3 DNA: TGTGCCGCCGGACTGAGGGAAAACATTCAGTACTTC. It yields the protein CAAGLRENIQYF. The chain combines TRBV10-3 with TRBJ2-4; D might be TRBD2 (5 bases). V lost 11 bases, J lost 5 bases, and 13 bases lay in between. Per germline, CDR1 ENHRY and CDR2 SYGVKD. The CDR3 spans 12 residues.

This chain links TRBV9 with TRBJ2-1; 9 positions agree with TRBD1. Germline trimming cut 4 bases from V and 4 bases from J; bases unmatched to any gene: 12. The CDR3 contains 17 residues. CDR1 and CDR2 (germline): SGDLS, YYNGEE. Here the CDR3 DNA reads TGTGCCAGCAGCCCCCAAGGCGGGACAGGGCTTTACAATGAGCAGTTCTTC. Translating gives CASSPQGGTGLYNEQFF.

The chain has TRBV7-9 and TRBJ1-3, with D unresolved. The ends were cut back, 5 bases at V and 2 bases at J, with 4 bases in the middle. Germline CDR1 reads SEHNR; CDR2 reads FQNEAQ (reference sequence). The CDR3 runs to 12 residues. DNA for the CDR3: TGTGCCAGCAGCCCGGCTGGAAACACCATATATTTT. Its protein is CASSPAGNTIYF. The full variable domain, with the rest looked up from reference TRBV7-9 and TRBJ1-3, is DTGVSQNPRHKITKRGQNVTFRCDPISEHNRLYWYRQTLGQGPEFLTYFQNEAQLEKSRLLSDRFSAERPKGSFSTLEIQRTEQGDSAMYLCASSPAGNTIYFGEGSWLTVV.

The genes are TRBV19 and TRBJ1-2; D is unclear. The CDR3 has 17 amino acids. Per the germline V gene, CDR1 is LNHDA and CDR2 is SQIVND (reference sequence). The ends were cut back, 10 bases at V and 0 bases at J, with 24 bases in the middle. CDR3: CATLPEAGVPPNYGYTF. As DNA, the CDR3 is TGTGCCACCCTCCCGGAGGCGGGTGTTCCTCCTAACTATGGCTACACCTTC.

This clone has only one observation. The genes are TRBV28 and TRBJ2-3; D possibly corresponds to TRBD2 (7 bases). The CDR3 totals 16 residues. V was clipped by 6 bases and J by 5 bases, with 21 bases between them. Looked up from germline, CDR1 is MDHEN and CDR2 is SYDVKM. In DNA, the CDR3 is TGTGCCAGCAGCTGGAACGGAAAGGGGGGGATAGATACGCAGTATTTT. Protein sequence: CASSWNGKGGIDTQYF. Full variable domain (remainder filled in from reference TRBV28 and TRBJ2-3): DVKVTQSSRYLVKRTGEKVFLECVQDMDHENMFWYRQDPGLGLRLIYFSYDVKMKEKGDIPEGYSVSREKKERFSLILESASTNQTSMYLCASSWNGKGGIDTQYFGPGTRLTVL.

The rearrangement links TRBV7-3 to TRBJ2-3, with 11 bases that match TRBD2. The CDR3 is 15 amino acids. CDR1 and CDR2 from the germline V gene are SGHTA and FQGTGA. With 4 bases clipped from V and 8 bases from J, the junction kept 8 bases outside the gene matches. For the CDR3, the DNA is TGTGCCAGCAGCTCCGGGCTAGCGGGGGGTGCTACGCAGTATTTT. Amino acids: CASSSGLAGGATQYF.

This clone was counted between two and nine times. The genes are TRBV7-6 and TRBJ1-1; TRBD1 is a possible D gene (5 bases). This CDR3 is 15 amino acids long. Trimming removed 3 bases at V and 3 bases at J, with 14 bases between. In germline, CDR1 is SGHVS, CDR2 FNYEAQ. The CDR3 protein is CASSLRAGRHTEAFF. CDR3 sequence (DNA): TGTGCCAGCAGCTTGAGGGCAGGGAGGCACACTGAAGCTTTCTTT. Full variable domain (outside the CDR3, taken from reference TRBV7-6 and TRBJ1-1): GAGVSQSPRYKVTKRGQDVALRCDPISGHVSLYWYRQALGQGPEFLTYFNYEAQQDKSGLPNDRFSAERPEGSISTLTIQRTEQRDSAMYRCASSLRAGRHTEAFFGQGTRLTVV.

This clone was recorded a few times. As DNA, the CDR3 is TGCGCCAGCAGCCAAGAGCCCAGGGGGCGCGCCGGGGAGCTGTTTTTT. Translating gives CASSQEPRGRAGELFF. The chain joins TRBV4-3 to TRBJ2-2; 8 positions match TRBD1. The CDR3 runs to 16 residues. Per the germline V gene, CDR1 is LGHNA and CDR2 is YSLEER. With V trimmed by 0 bases and J by 6 bases, 6 bases remained unmatched.